This passage covers 11 T cell receptor beta chains from one sample sequenced in a study of blood T cell repertoires in COVID-19. Using immunoSEQ multiplex PCR, the repertoire was profiled, and TCRdb retains in-frame clones only, with some absent. The sample includes about 64,000 clones, approximately 90% of them seen just once. Sequencing was done on a sample of peripheral blood. The receptors derive from a man over 45 with active COVID-19.

This sequence joins TRBV2 and TRBJ2-7, with a possible D match to TRBD1 (5 bases). The CDR3 runs to 13 residues. V dropped 6 bases and J dropped 6 bases, with 15 bases sitting between them. Germline CDR1 is SNHLY and CDR2 is FYNNEI. In nucleotides, the CDR3 is TGTGCCAGCAGGGGGCAGGGTTCCCTCGAGCAGTACTTC. Protein sequence: CASRGQGSLEQYF.

This clone has a single count. The rearrangement links TRBV5-1 to TRBJ2-1; D remains ambiguous. Trimming stripped 0 bases from V and 0 bases from J, with 10 bases between. This CDR3 contains 16 residues. In germline, CDR1 is SGHRS, CDR2 YFSETQ. For the CDR3, the DNA is TGCGCCAGCAGCTTGGGGGCAGATGCCTCCTACAATGAGCAGTTCTTC. Protein: CASSLGADASYNEQFF.

J is TRBJ2-1 and V is TRBV9, with D possibly TRBD2 on 6 matching bases. V lost 4 bases, J lost 7 bases, and 24 bases lay in between. CDR3 size: 17 residues. CDR1 is SGDLS, CDR2 YYNGEE, per germline. As DNA, the CDR3 is TGTGCCAGCAGCCTCCGCGGAGGGGACTTTGCGGAGAATGAGCAGTTCTTC. Protein sequence: CASSLRGGDFAENEQFF.

The chain links TRBV19 to TRBJ2-1; the D gene is possibly TRBD1 (6 bases). The germline CDR1 and CDR2 sequences are LNHDA and SQIVND (reference sequence). The V gene lost 0 bases and the J gene lost 4 bases, with 13 bases spanning the gap. This CDR3 comprises 16 residues. DNA for the CDR3: TGTGCCAGTAGTATAGACAGGGGAATTTCGTACAATGAGCAGTTCTTC. Translating gives CASSIDRGISYNEQFF.

The V and J genes are TRBV4-1 and TRBJ2-6; 8 bases are shared with TRBD1. This CDR3 is 16 amino acids long. J gave up 1 base and V 4 bases, and 3 bases lay outside the gene matches. CDR1 is MGHRA, CDR2 YSYEKL, per germline. In DNA form, the CDR3 reads TGCGCCAGCAGCCCCAGGGGGCGGTCTGGGGCCAACGTCCTGACTTTC. This gives the protein CASSPRGRSGANVLTF.

The chain carries TRBV3-1 (or the pseudogene TRBV3-2) and TRBJ2-1, with 7 bases identical to TRBD1. J was trimmed by 6 bases and V by 4 bases; bases with no gene match: 12. The CDR3 length is 16 residues. Germline CDR1 and CDR2: LGHDT and YNNKEL (reference sequence). The CDR3 is CASSLYRRTGPNEQFF. For the CDR3, the DNA is TGTGCCAGCAGCCTTTATAGGAGGACAGGCCCCAATGAGCAGTTCTTC.

The chain recombines TRBV7-6 with TRBJ2-6, with 7 positions matching TRBD2. CDR1 is SGHVS, CDR2 FNYEAQ, per germline. This CDR3 region has 17 residues. Unmatched junction bases numbered 24, after V lost 9 bases and J lost 13 bases. CDR3 DNA: TGTGCCAGTAGCGGCTCCCCCCCCGGGGAGGGGTTGGAGGTCCTGACTTTC. Translating it yields CASSGSPPGEGLEVLTF.

This chain uses TRBV18 with TRBJ2-1, with 10 nucleotides matching TRBD2. Looked up from germline, CDR1 is KGHSH and CDR2 is LQKENI. The CDR3 totals 17 residues. With V trimmed by 3 bases and J by 7 bases, 12 bases remained unmatched. The CDR3 is CASSPRSGRARVNEQFF. CDR3 sequence (DNA): TGTGCCAGCTCACCGAGAAGCGGGAGGGCTAGAGTGAATGAGCAGTTCTTC.

The chain employs TRBV19 and TRBJ1-1; unclear D gene. The V and J ends lost 2 bases and 1 base respectively, with 5 bases between them. Looked up from germline, CDR1 is LNHDA and CDR2 is SQIVND (reference sequence). The CDR3 contains 13 residues. The CDR3 spells CASSIQENTEAFF. The CDR3 region has the DNA TGTGCCAGTAGTATACAGGAGAACACTGAAGCTTTCTTT. The complete variable domain, with remaining parts taken from reference TRBV19 and TRBJ1-1, reads DGGITQSPKYLFRKEGQNVTLSCEQNLNHDAMYWYRQDPGQGLRLIYYSQIVNDFQKGDIAEGYSVSREKKESFPLTVTSAQKNPTAFYLCASSIQENTEAFFGQGTRLTVV.

The rearrangement joins TRBV30 to TRBJ1-5; no definite D call. The CDR3 is 14 residues long. Trimming left V 3 bases short and J 6 bases short, with 15 bases between. Per germline, CDR1 GTSNPN and CDR2 SVGIG (reference sequence). CDR3 nucleotides: TGTGCCTGGAGCTTCTCCGGGTATGGTCAGCCCCAGCATTTT. Amino acids: CAWSFSGYGQPQHF.

The genes are TRBV28 and TRBJ1-5, with D hard to call. CDR3 length equals 14 residues. The germline CDR1 and CDR2 sequences are MDHEN and SYDVKM. The germline V and J ends were trimmed by 3 bases and 6 bases, with 12 bases remaining between them. The CDR3: CASSFLSAAQPQHF. The CDR3 DNA sequence: TGTGCCAGCAGTTTCCTCTCGGCGGCTCAGCCCCAGCATTTT. Using reference TRBV28 and TRBJ1-5 for the parts outside the CDR3, the full variable domain is DVKVTQSSRYLVKRTGEKVFLECVQDMDHENMFWYRQDPGLGLRLIYFSYDVKMKEKGDIPEGYSVSREKKERFSLILESASTNQTSMYLCASSFLSAAQPQHFGDGTRLSIL.